These 32 T cell receptor beta chains came from one sample sequenced in a study of T cell responses to AZD1222 COVID-19 vaccine. Data came from immunoSEQ multiplex PCR; TCRdb stores just in-frame clones and leaves some out. The sample records some 96,000 clones, around nine tenths being singletons. The sequenced sample was peripheral blood, obtained on day 0 of AZD1222 vaccination. The source is an adult in good health.

The chain employs TRBV11-3 and TRBJ2-7, with D perhaps TRBD2 (5 bases). V was trimmed by 2 bases and J by 3 bases, leaving 17 bases between them. The length of the CDR3 is 16 residues. From germline, CDR1 is SGHNT and CDR2 YENEEA. CDR3 protein: CASSLYSAEGRYEQYF. CDR3 nucleotide sequence: TGTGCCAGCAGCTTATATAGCGCAGAAGGCCGCTACGAGCAGTACTTC.

The chain has TRBV10-3 and TRBJ1-1; D unresolved. With 7 bases removed from V and 2 bases from J, the gap between germline ends came to 11 bases. The CDR3 is 13 residues long. From germline, CDR1 is ENHRY and CDR2 SYGVKD. In nucleotides, the CDR3 is TGTGCCATCAAGGGCAGGAGCAACACTGAAGCTTTCTTT. Translating gives CAIKGRSNTEAFF.

The chain has TRBV25-1 and TRBJ2-1, with 8 nucleotides matching TRBD1. V lost 6 bases and J lost 7; bases outside the gene matches: 11. In germline, CDR1 is MGHDK, CDR2 SYGVNS. The CDR3 sequence is 15 residues long. Written as DNA, the CDR3 is TGTGCCAGCAGCCTAGTAATGAGACAGGGGAATGAGCAGTTCTTC. This encodes CASSLVMRQGNEQFF.

The chain recombines TRBV28 with TRBJ2-1, with D hard to call. Between the trimmed V and J ends, which lost 1 base and 6 bases, there was a span of 4 bases. The CDR3 loop spans 12 amino acids. CDR1 is MDHEN, CDR2 SYDVKM, per germline. The CDR3 DNA reads TGTGCCAGCAGTTTATCCCTCAATGAGCAGTTCTTC. It yields the protein CASSLSLNEQFF.

The rearrangement uses TRBV2 and TRBJ1-1; D call uncertain. V was pared by 8 bases and J by 1 base, with 11 bases between. Germline values: CDR1 SNHLY, CDR2 FYNNEI. This CDR3 is 13 amino acids long. DNA of the CDR3: TGTGCCAGCGGAGGGCAGAGGAACACTGAAGCTTTCTTT. Encoded protein: CASGGQRNTEAFF.

The chain couples TRBV5-4 to TRBJ1-2, with D uncertain. This CDR3 comprises 14 residues. V lost 3 bases, J lost 1 base, and 10 bases lay in between. CDR1 is SGHNT, CDR2 YYREEE, per germline (reference sequence). The CDR3 here is CASSSGQINYGYTF. The DNA of the CDR3 is TGTGCCAGCAGCTCCGGGCAGATTAACTATGGCTACACCTTC.

In its sample, this clone was seen once. The chain carries TRBV5-1 and TRBJ1-1, with TRBD1 matching over 9 bases. Germline assignment: CDR1 SGHRS and CDR2 YFSETQ. This CDR3 is 15 amino acids long. The junction had 11 bases not matched to a gene; V was cut back by 0 bases and J by 11 bases. CDR3 nucleotide sequence: TGCGCCAGCAGCTTGGCCGTAGGGACAGGGCGTACGGCTTTCTTT. Translation: CASSLAVGTGRTAFF.

The V and J genes are TRBV4-1 and TRBJ2-1; tentative D call: TRBD2 (6 bases). CDR3 length equals 19 residues. Germline V gene lookup returns CDR1 MGHRA and CDR2 YSYEKL. Trimming took 4 bases from V and 7 from J, leaving 29 bases between them. The CDR3 sequence: CASSRTNGRGHLRENEQFF. CDR3 nucleotide sequence: TGCGCCAGCAGCCGGACCAATGGGCGGGGCCATCTAAGGGAAAATGAGCAGTTCTTC.

The rearrangement joins TRBV29-1 to TRBJ2-2; no clear D gene. The V and J ends lost 6 bases and 0 bases respectively, with 11 bases between them. The length of the CDR3 is 14 residues. Germline V lookup: CDR1 SQVTM, CDR2 ANQGSEA. CDR3 amino acids: CSVRTGSNTGELFF. The CDR3 DNA follows: TGCAGCGTCCGTACCGGGTCGAACACCGGGGAGCTGTTTTTT.

The V and J genes are TRBV4-1 and TRBJ1-2; possible D gene TRBD1, 6 bases. CDR1 is MGHRA and CDR2 is YSYEKL in the germline V gene. This CDR3 contains 14 residues. The V end was cut by 3 bases, the J end by 6 bases, with 14 bases between. In nucleotides, the CDR3 is TGCGCCAGCAGCCACCCCCCCAGGGGAGATGGCTACACCTTC. This gives the protein CASSHPPRGDGYTF.

The chain uses TRBV10-3 and TRBJ1-1; the match to TRBD1 covers 8 bases. Germline loops: CDR1 ENHRY, CDR2 SYGVKD. The CDR3 consists of 12 residues. Trimming removed 8 bases from V and 3 bases from J; junction bases left unmatched: 2. The CDR3 coding sequence is TGTGCCATCGGACAGGGAGACACTGAAGCTTTCTTT. It translates to CAIGQGDTEAFF.

This rearrangement joins TRBV6-4 to TRBJ2-1, with 8 bases lining up with TRBD1. Trimming took 7 bases from V and 7 from J; bases not matched to a gene: 18. The CDR3 has 17 residues. CDR1 is MRHNA, CDR2 SNTAGT, per germline. The CDR3, as DNA: TGTGCCAGCAATACTCTTGCCACGGGACAGGTCACTAATGAGCAGTTCTTC. Its translation is CASNTLATGQVTNEQFF.

The chain couples TRBV5-1 to TRBJ1-1; a possible D gene is TRBD1 (6 bases). The ends were cut back, 2 bases at V and 5 bases at J, with 13 bases in the middle. This CDR3 comprises 14 residues. Looked up from germline, CDR1 is SGHRS and CDR2 is YFSETQ. Here the CDR3 reads CASSFFNRETEAFF. The CDR3 DNA is TGCGCCAGCAGCTTCTTTAACAGGGAGACTGAAGCTTTCTTT.

V is TRBV7-6 and J is TRBJ2-6; D remains ambiguous. The ends were cut back, 0 bases at V and 0 bases at J, with 6 bases in the middle. This CDR3 has 16 residues. Germline assignment: CDR1 SGHVS and CDR2 FNYEAQ. CDR3: CASSLAPRSGANVLTF. CDR3 nucleotide sequence: TGTGCCAGCAGCTTAGCTCCCCGCTCTGGGGCCAACGTCCTGACTTTC.

This rearrangement joins TRBV6-5 to TRBJ1-1; D is unclear. Germline V lookup: CDR1 MNHEY, CDR2 SVGAGI. The CDR3 consists of 15 residues. V gave up 6 bases and J gave up 1 base, with 15 bases separating them. This CDR3 is CASRPPGRRNTEAFF. CDR3 nucleotides: TGTGCCAGCAGACCACCCGGGCGCAGGAACACTGAAGCTTTCTTT.

Notes on this clone: An end of the junction differs from the germline gene, which may be a read error. The V and J genes are TRBV2 and TRBJ1-2; D is unresolved. The CDR3 is 11 residues long. The V gene's germline CDR1 is SNHLY and CDR2 FYNNEI. The CDR3 here is CASREDGGYTF. The CDR3 bases are TGTGCCAGCAGGGAAGACGGGGGCTACACCTTC.

The gene calls are TRBV28 and TRBJ1-1; no clear D. V was shortened by 3 bases and J by 2 bases, with 10 bases between the two germline ends. The CDR3 has 14 amino acids. In germline, CDR1 is MDHEN, CDR2 SYDVKM. CDR3 amino acids: CASSLSGINTEAFF. DNA of the CDR3: TGTGCCAGCAGTTTGTCCGGGATTAACACTGAAGCTTTCTTT.

V gene TRBV3-1 (or the pseudogene TRBV3-2) combines with J gene TRBJ1-5; weak D call: TRBD1 (6 bases). The CDR3 spans 14 residues. V dropped 4 bases and J dropped 3 bases, with 10 bases sitting between them. Per the germline V gene, CDR1 is LGHDT and CDR2 is YNNKEL (reference sequence). CDR3: CASSPDRNNQPQHF. As DNA, the CDR3 is TGTGCCAGCAGCCCTGACAGGAACAATCAGCCCCAGCATTTT.

The chain joins TRBV6-5 to TRBJ1-1, with D hard to call. V lost 10 bases and J 5 bases, leaving 17 bases between the germline ends. Germline values: CDR1 MNHEY, CDR2 SVGAGI. The CDR3 extends over 13 amino acids. The CDR3 DNA sequence: TGTGCCACACTGACTCGTATTGGGACTGAAGCTTTCTTT. This translates into CATLTRIGTEAFF.

The V and J genes are TRBV11-3 and TRBJ2-1, with a possible D match to TRBD2 (5 bases). The V gene lost 0 bases and the J gene lost 2 bases, with 8 bases spanning the gap. The CDR3 length is 15 residues. Germline V CDR1 and CDR2: SGHNT, YENEEA. The CDR3 sequence: CASSLEPGTYNEQFF. CDR3 bases: TGTGCCAGCAGCTTAGAGCCCGGGACCTACAATGAGCAGTTCTTC.

This rearrangement joins TRBV25-1 to TRBJ2-7; TRBD1 might be the D (6 bases). The CDR3 is 13 residues long. CDR1 MGHDK and CDR2 SYGVNS come from the germline V gene. V gave up 9 bases and J gave up 4 bases, with 16 bases separating them. The CDR3 reads CARTNGTPYEQYF. The CDR3 DNA reads TGTGCCAGAACAAATGGGACACCTTACGAGCAGTACTTC.

This chain joins TRBV6-5 and TRBJ2-7; D not resolved. The CDR3 runs to 15 residues. From germline, CDR1 is MNHEY and CDR2 SVGAGI. Between the trimmed V and J ends, which lost 6 bases and 0 bases, there was a span of 15 bases. CDR3 amino acids: CASSVDWPSSYEQYF. The CDR3 coding sequence is TGTGCCAGCAGCGTTGACTGGCCAAGCTCCTACGAGCAGTACTTC.

Comment on this clone: Other DNA sequences within the sample encode an identical CDR3. This chain joins TRBV5-1 and TRBJ1-6; D gene uncertain. This CDR3 comprises 15 residues. V lost 0 bases, J lost 10 bases, and 14 bases lay in between. In germline, CDR1 is SGHRS, CDR2 YFSETQ. The CDR3 is CASSLGQQRNSPLHF. In DNA, the CDR3 is TGCGCCAGCAGCTTGGGACAACAGAGAAACTCACCCCTCCACTTT.

V and J are TRBV6-1 and TRBJ1-4, with D maybe TRBD1 (5 bases). This CDR3 has 16 residues. CDR1 and CDR2 (germline): MNHNS, SASEGT. With 3 bases removed from V and 5 bases from J, the gap between germline ends came to 16 bases. The CDR3 sequence: CASSDQGRAENEKLFF. The CDR3 region has the DNA TGTGCCAGCAGTGACCAGGGACGGGCTGAGAATGAAAAACTGTTTTTT.

This clone showed up just a few times. V gene TRBV7-2 combines with J gene TRBJ2-1, with D unclear. The germline V gene encodes CDR1 SGHTA and CDR2 FQGNSA. This CDR3 spans 11 amino acids. Between the trimmed V and J ends, which lost 2 bases and 8 bases, there was a span of 4 bases. Written as DNA, the CDR3 is TGTGCCAGCAGCTTAAGGTATGAGCAGTTCTTC. Translated: CASSLRYEQFF.

V and J are TRBV19 and TRBJ1-5, with D unclear. CDR3 length: 15 amino acids. The germline gives CDR1 LNHDA, CDR2 SQIVND (reference sequence). V lost 0 bases and J lost 4, with 10 bases in between. For the CDR3, the DNA is TGTGCCAGTAGTATAGACACCCCCATTAATCAGCCCCAGCATTTT. This sequence encodes CASSIDTPINQPQHF.

The table lists this clone with a count of one. The chain links TRBV27 to TRBJ2-1; 10 bases map to TRBD1. Per germline, CDR1 MNHEY and CDR2 SMNVEV (reference sequence). V shed 6 bases, J shed 3 bases, and the junction held 8 bases outside the gene matches. The CDR3 consists of 16 residues. The CDR3 here is CASRRPGQGFYNEQFF. The CDR3, as DNA: TGTGCCAGCAGACGCCCGGGACAGGGGTTCTACAATGAGCAGTTCTTC.

The genes are TRBV3-1 (or the pseudogene TRBV3-2) and TRBJ2-7, with 9 bases that match TRBD1. V lost 0 bases, J lost 2 bases, and 11 bases stayed unmatched. This CDR3 has 18 amino acids. The V gene's germline CDR1 is LGHDT and CDR2 YNNKEL (reference sequence). CDR3 nucleotides: TGTGCCAGCAGCCAAGACTCCTTCGGGGACAGGGATGCCTACGAGCAGTACTTC. Translating it yields CASSQDSFGDRDAYEQYF.

The rearrangement links TRBV7-3 to TRBJ2-6; D unclear. V lost 5 bases to trimming and J lost 0 bases, with 23 bases between them. Germline V gene sequence: CDR1 SGHTA, CDR2 FQGTGA. The CDR3 has 20 residues. CDR3 loop: CASSPRFSTEPTSGANVLTF. CDR3 nucleotide sequence: TGTGCCAGCAGCCCCCGGTTCTCCACCGAACCAACCTCTGGGGCCAACGTCCTGACTTTC.

This clone is a singleton in its sample. The chain employs TRBV7-2 and TRBJ2-7; no reliable D call. V was cut by 3 bases and J by 3 bases, with 12 bases left in between. Germline V CDR1 and CDR2: SGHTA, FQGNSA. The CDR3 totals 14 residues. CDR3 bases: TGTGCCAGCAGCTTGGCGTCTAAGAACTACGAGCAGTACTTC. The encoded protein is CASSLASKNYEQYF.

This chain joins TRBV3-1 (or the pseudogene TRBV3-2) and TRBJ1-1; 8 bases line up with TRBD1. Germline V gene data show CDR1 as LGHDT and CDR2 as YNNKEL (reference sequence). This CDR3 region has 14 residues. V lost 4 bases and J lost 8; bases outside the gene matches: 9. CDR3 sequence (DNA): TGTGCCAGCAGCCGCACGACAGGGGACGAAGAAGCTTTCTTT. Protein product: CASSRTTGDEEAFF.

This chain uses TRBV7-9 with TRBJ1-1, with a weak D call TRBD1 (5 bases). V was clipped by 6 bases and J by 1 base, with 12 bases between them. The CDR3 totals 14 residues. The V gene's germline CDR1 is SEHNR and CDR2 FQNEAQ (reference sequence). CDR3 loop: CASRVGGRNTEAFF. The CDR3 DNA sequence: TGTGCCAGCAGGGTCGGGGGTCGGAACACTGAAGCTTTCTTT.